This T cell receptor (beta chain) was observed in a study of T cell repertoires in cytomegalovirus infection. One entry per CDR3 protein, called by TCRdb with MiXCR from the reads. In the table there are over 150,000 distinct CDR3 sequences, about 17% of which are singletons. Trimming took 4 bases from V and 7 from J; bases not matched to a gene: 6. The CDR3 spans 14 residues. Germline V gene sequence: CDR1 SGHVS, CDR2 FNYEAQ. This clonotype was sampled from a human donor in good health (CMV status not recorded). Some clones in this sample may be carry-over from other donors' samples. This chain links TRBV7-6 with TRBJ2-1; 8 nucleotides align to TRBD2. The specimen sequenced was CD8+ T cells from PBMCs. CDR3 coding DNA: TGTGCCAGCAGCTCTCGACTAGCGAGGAATGAGCAGTTCTTC. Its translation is CASSSRLARNEQFF.